This T cell receptor beta chain comes out of a study of early T cells in non-severe SARS-CoV-2 infection. CDR3 size: 12 residues. Germline V gene lookup returns CDR1 SGHTA and CDR2 FQGTGA. V lost 5 bases and J lost 7, with 12 bases in between. This clonotype was found many times. TCRdb passed the 5' RACE reads through MiXCR, listing each CDR3 protein once. The sample contains more than 60,000 distinct CDR3 sequences, roughly 13% of which appear only once. The TCR sequence derives from an adult who was a healthcare worker with PCR-confirmed SARS-CoV-2 infection or an uninfected control (not recorded which). V and J are TRBV7-3 and TRBJ2-7; the D gene is possibly TRBD2 (6 bases). Source material: whole blood. The DNA of the CDR3 is TGTGCCAGCAGCCTCACGCGGGAAGAGCAGTACTTC. It is translated as CASSLTREEQYF.